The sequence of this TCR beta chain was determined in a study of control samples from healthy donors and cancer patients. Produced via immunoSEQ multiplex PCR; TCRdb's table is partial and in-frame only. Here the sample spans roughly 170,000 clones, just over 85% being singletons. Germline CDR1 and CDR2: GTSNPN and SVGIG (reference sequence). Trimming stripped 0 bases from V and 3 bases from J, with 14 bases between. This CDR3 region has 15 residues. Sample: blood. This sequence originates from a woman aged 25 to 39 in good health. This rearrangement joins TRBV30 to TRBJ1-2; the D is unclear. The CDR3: CAWSVPPSSDYGYTF. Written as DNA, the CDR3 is TGTGCCTGGAGTGTACCTCCTTCCTCCGACTATGGCTACACCTTC.